One sample yielded the 10 T cell receptor beta chains listed below, sequenced in a study of blood T cell repertoires in COVID-19. Profiling relied on immunoSEQ multiplex PCR, and the TCRdb table lists in-frame clones only, not all of them. Of 340,000 or so clones in the sample, around 90% were seen once. The sequencing input was peripheral blood. Receptors were obtained from a man aged 45-65 years with active or convalescent COVID-19.

The rearrangement uses TRBV5-6 and TRBJ2-2, with D hard to call. Trimming shortened V by 0 bases and J by 6 bases, and 6 bases separated the two germline ends. Germline V lookup: CDR1 SGHDT, CDR2 YYEEEE. The CDR3 runs 13 residues. CDR3 sequence: CASSLEFAGELFF. CDR3 coding DNA: TGTGCCAGCAGCTTGGAATTCGCCGGGGAGCTGTTTTTT. The variable domain in full, completed from reference TRBV5-6 and TRBJ2-2, reads DAGVTQSPTHLIKTRGQQVTLRCSPKSGHDTVSWYQQALGQGPQFIFQYYEEEERQRGNFPDRFSGHQFPNYSSELNVNALLLGDSALYLCASSLEFAGELFFGEGSRLTVL.

The chain joins TRBV7-2 to TRBJ1-3; D possibly corresponds to TRBD1 (6 bases). This CDR3 has 17 residues. The germline V gene has CDR1 SGHTA and CDR2 FQGNSA. Deletions cut 1 base from V and 0 bases from J, with 13 bases between. As DNA, the CDR3 is TGTGCCAGCAGCTTAGGTTCAGGGGCCAACTCTGGAAACACCATATATTTT. It is translated as CASSLGSGANSGNTIYF.

The V and J genes are TRBV7-6 and TRBJ2-7, with D maybe TRBD2 (7 bases). This CDR3 contains 14 residues. The V gene lost 1 base and the J gene lost 6 bases, with 13 bases spanning the gap. Germline CDR1 and CDR2: SGHVS and FNYEAQ. The CDR3 coding sequence is TGTGCCAGCAGCTTAGTGACTAGCAGGGGCGAGCAGTACTTC. Amino acids: CASSLVTSRGEQYF.

The chain carries TRBV7-9 and TRBJ2-1, with 10 bases matching TRBD2. Germline V gene sequence: CDR1 SEHNR, CDR2 FQNEAQ (reference sequence). V was clipped by 5 bases and J by 9 bases; unmatched bases: 19. The CDR3 extends over 18 amino acids. This CDR3 is CASSRVKGLAGDGAEQFF. In nucleotides, the CDR3 is TGTGCCAGCAGCCGGGTGAAGGGGCTAGCGGGAGATGGCGCTGAGCAGTTCTTC.

The chain combines TRBV2 with TRBJ2-2, with D perhaps matching TRBD1 (6 bases). Trimming stripped 3 bases from V and 0 bases from J, with 11 bases between. Germline-derived CDR1 and CDR2 are SNHLY and FYNNEI. This CDR3 has 16 amino acids. In nucleotides, the CDR3 is TGTGCCAGCAGTGATCAGGGGACGTCGAACACCGGGGAGCTGTTTTTT. Its translation: CASSDQGTSNTGELFF.

The chain uses TRBV3-1 (or the pseudogene TRBV3-2) and TRBJ1-5; TRBD1 matches 8 bases. V was clipped by 5 bases and J by 0 bases; unmatched bases: 12. CDR1 and CDR2 from the germline V gene are LGHDT and YNNKEL (reference sequence). The CDR3 length is 18 residues. In DNA, the CDR3 is TGTGCCAGCAGCGCAATGGTCCGGGACAGGAATAGCAATCAGCCCCAGCATTTT. Translating it yields CASSAMVRDRNSNQPQHF.

The chain uses TRBV28 and TRBJ2-3; 7 bases are shared with TRBD2. The germline V gene encodes CDR1 MDHEN and CDR2 SYDVKM. CDR3 size: 17 residues. With V trimmed by 2 bases and J by 3 bases, 11 bases remained unmatched. The CDR3 region is CASSLSAVGGGTDTQYF. DNA of the CDR3: TGTGCCAGCAGTTTAAGCGCGGTAGGCGGGGGTACAGATACGCAGTATTTT. The full variable domain, with the rest looked up from reference TRBV28 and TRBJ2-3, is DVKVTQSSRYLVKRTGEKVFLECVQDMDHENMFWYRQDPGLGLRLIYFSYDVKMKEKGDIPEGYSVSREKKERFSLILESASTNQTSMYLCASSLSAVGGGTDTQYFGPGTRLTVL.

The chain carries TRBV20-1 and TRBJ2-1; the D gene is possibly TRBD2 (5 bases). The V end lost 3 bases, the J end lost 3 bases, and 12 bases lay between the germline ends. The germline V gene encodes CDR1 DFQATT and CDR2 SNEGSKA (reference sequence). This CDR3 region has 14 residues. The CDR3 nucleotides read TGCAGTGCTAGTGAAGGTAGCGACTACAATGAGCAGTTCTTC. It codes for CSASEGSDYNEQFF.

The CDR3, as DNA: TGTGCCAGCAGCAAAGTTCCGGGACAACAAGTAGGGCCAACTAATGAAAAACTGTTTTTT. Translation: CASSKVPGQQVGPTNEKLFF. The chain is built from TRBV21-1 and TRBJ1-4; the D call of TRBD1 is as the table states it, not checked on the DNA. TRBV21-1 is recorded as a pseudogene. This CDR3 spans 20 amino acids.

This clone came up once. The chain uses TRBV28 and TRBJ1-5, with D uncertain. Trimming cost V 7 bases and J 8 bases, with 15 bases left between them. Germline values: CDR1 MDHEN, CDR2 SYDVKM. The CDR3 is made up of 13 amino acids. The CDR3 reads CASTRREGEPQHF. The DNA for the CDR3 is TGTGCCAGCACCCGTCGCGAGGGAGAGCCCCAGCATTTT.